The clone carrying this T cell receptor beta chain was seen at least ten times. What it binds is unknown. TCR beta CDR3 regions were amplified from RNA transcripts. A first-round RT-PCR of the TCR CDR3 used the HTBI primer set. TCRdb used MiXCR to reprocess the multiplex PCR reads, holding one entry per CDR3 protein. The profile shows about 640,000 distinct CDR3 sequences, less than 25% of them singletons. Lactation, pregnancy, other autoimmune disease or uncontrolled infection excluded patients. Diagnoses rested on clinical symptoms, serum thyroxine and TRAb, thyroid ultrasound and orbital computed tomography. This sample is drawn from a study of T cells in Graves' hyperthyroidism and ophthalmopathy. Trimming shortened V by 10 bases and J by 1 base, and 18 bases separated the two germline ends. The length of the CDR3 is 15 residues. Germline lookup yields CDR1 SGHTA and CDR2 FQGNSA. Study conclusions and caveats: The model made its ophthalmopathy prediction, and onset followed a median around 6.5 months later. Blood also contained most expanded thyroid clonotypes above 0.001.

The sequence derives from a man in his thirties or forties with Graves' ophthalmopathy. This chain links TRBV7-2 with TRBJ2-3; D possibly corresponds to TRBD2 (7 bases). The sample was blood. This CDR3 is CATSGGGDGTDTQYF. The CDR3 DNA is TGTGCCACCTCCGGAGGGGGGGATGGCACAGATACGCAGTATTTT. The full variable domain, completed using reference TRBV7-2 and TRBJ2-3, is GAGVSQSPSNKVTEKGKDVELRCDPISGHTALYWYRQSLGQGLEFLIYFQGNSAPDKSGLPSDRFSAERTGGSVSTLTIQRTQQEDSAVYLCATSGGGDGTDTQYFGPGTRLTVL.